What follows is one T cell receptor (beta chain) and its context. Its target is not known. The sort gate was single viable CD3+CD4+CD8-CD45RO+ cells for memory CD4+ T cells. The germline V gene has CDR1 SGHDT and CDR2 YYEEEE. Trimming stripped 4 bases from V and 0 bases from J, with 13 bases between. The CDR3 has 15 amino acids. Generated by immunoSEQ multiplex PCR, the TCRdb table keeps only in-frame clones and is missing some. The sample lists 55,000 to 60,000 clones, around 80% occurring once. This record belongs to a study of memory CD4+ T cells and cytomegalovirus serostatus. Across the study: Donors were healthy Belgian adults, 10 or so CMV seropositive and around 24 seronegative. Study-level findings and limits: CMV serostatus prediction reached median AUC around 0.95, or 0.9 with US-trained model. The CMV-associated TCR signature appears largely within the CD4+ memory repertoire.

Sample: memory CD4+ T cells from blood. The clonotype comes from an adult in good health and CMV-seronegative. This chain joins TRBV5-6 and TRBJ1-2, with D hard to call. CDR3 in amino acids: CASSRRTVANYGYTF. CDR3 bases: TGTGCCAGCAGCCGACGGACCGTAGCTAACTATGGCTACACCTTC.